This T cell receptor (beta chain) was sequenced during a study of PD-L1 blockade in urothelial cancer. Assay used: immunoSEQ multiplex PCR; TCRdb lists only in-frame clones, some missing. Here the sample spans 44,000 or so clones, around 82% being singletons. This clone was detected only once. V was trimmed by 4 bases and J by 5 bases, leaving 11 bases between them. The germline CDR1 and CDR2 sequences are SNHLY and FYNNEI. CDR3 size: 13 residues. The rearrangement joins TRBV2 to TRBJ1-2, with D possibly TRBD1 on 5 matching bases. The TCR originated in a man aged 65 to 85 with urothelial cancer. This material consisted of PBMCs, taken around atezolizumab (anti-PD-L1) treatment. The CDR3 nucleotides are TGTGCCAGCAGTGCCGGGGGAGGTTATGGCTACACCTTC. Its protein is CASSAGGGYGYTF.